A single sample gave rise to the 30 T cell receptor beta chains below, sequenced in a study of PD-1 blockade in mismatch repair-deficient tumors. Clones were read by immunoSEQ multiplex PCR, and TCRdb kept only the in-frame ones, dropping some. The sample shows approximately 100,000 clones, 82% of them seen only once. Sequenced here: peripheral blood, sampled approximately 35 weeks after starting pembrolizumab. Receptors originate from an adult with mismatch repair-deficient cancer.

The gene calls are TRBV10-3 and TRBJ2-1, with D hard to call. This CDR3 spans 11 amino acids. From germline, CDR1 is ENHRY and CDR2 SYGVKD. V shed 0 bases and J shed 9 bases, with 3 bases lying between them. This CDR3 is CAISESIEQFF. The CDR3 DNA follows: TGTGCCATCAGTGAGTCTATTGAGCAGTTCTTC.

CDR3 loop: CASSPPQVLAEAFF. CDR3 coding DNA: TGTGCCAGCAGTCCCCCGCAAGTCCTCGCTGAAGCTTTCTTT. This chain connects TRBV28 to TRBJ1-1; D gene ambiguous. The CDR3 runs to 14 residues. Trimming shortened V by 5 bases and J by 6 bases, and 16 bases separated the two germline ends. The germline CDR1 and CDR2 sequences are MDHEN and SYDVKM.

J is TRBJ2-1 and V is TRBV4-1; no firm D call. This CDR3 is 16 amino acids long. CDR1 is MGHRA, CDR2 YSYEKL, per germline. Trimming left V 3 bases short and J 1 base short, with 13 bases between. The CDR3 sequence is CASSQIDLVSYNEQFF. Here the CDR3 DNA reads TGCGCCAGCAGCCAGATAGACTTGGTATCCTACAATGAGCAGTTCTTC.

This rearrangement joins TRBV11-2 to TRBJ2-7; D ambiguous. CDR1 and CDR2 (germline): SGHAT, FQNNGV. V was cut by 0 bases and J by 4 bases, with 10 bases left in between. The CDR3 covers 14 residues. CDR3 loop: CASSLDRLLYEQYF. The CDR3 DNA is TGTGCCAGCAGCTTAGATCGATTACTTTACGAGCAGTACTTC.

This clone was seen a handful of times. The J gene is TRBJ1-1, the V gene TRBV7-9; the match to TRBD1 covers 11 bases. Germline CDR1 reads SEHNR; CDR2 reads FQNEAQ (reference sequence). This CDR3 has 12 amino acids. With V trimmed by 3 bases and J by 10 bases, 1 base remained unmatched. The CDR3 DNA sequence: TGTGCCAGCAGCTTCGGGACAGGGGGAGCTTTCTTT. Translated: CASSFGTGGAFF.

The chain uses TRBV19 and TRBJ1-5; a weak D match, TRBD1 (6 bases). The V gene's germline CDR1 is LNHDA and CDR2 SQIVND (reference sequence). The ends were cut back, 6 bases at V and 5 bases at J, with 11 bases in the middle. The CDR3 is 13 residues long. CDR3 bases: TGTGCCAGTAGCAGGGGTCGGGATCAGCCCCAGCATTTT. Its protein is CASSRGRDQPQHF.

The rearrangement links TRBV28 to TRBJ1-3; 10 nucleotides agree with TRBD1. This CDR3 is built from 15 residues. After removal of 7 bases from V and 6 bases from J, the junction contained 9 bases not matched to a gene. The germline CDR1 and CDR2 sequences are MDHEN and SYDVKM. CDR3 sequence (DNA): TGTGCCAGCACCTTACGACAGGGGGCGGTAAACACCATATATTTT. Protein: CASTLRQGAVNTIYF.

The chain combines TRBV5-1 with TRBJ2-2; D gene unclear. The V gene lost 0 bases and the J gene lost 3 bases, with 9 bases spanning the gap. In germline, CDR1 is SGHRS, CDR2 YFSETQ. The CDR3 length is 15 residues. CDR3 residues: CASSLVRADTGELFF. Written as DNA, the CDR3 is TGCGCCAGCAGCTTGGTTAGGGCGGACACCGGGGAGCTGTTTTTT. Together with reference TRBV5-1 and TRBJ2-2, the CDR3 gives the full variable domain: KAGVTQTPRYLIKTRGQQVTLSCSPISGHRSVSWYQQTPGQGLQFLFEYFSETQRNKGNFPGRFSGRQFSNSRSEMNVSTLELGDSALYLCASSLVRADTGELFFGEGSRLTVL.

The genes are TRBV9 and TRBJ2-2; weak D call: TRBD2 (5 bases). The V and J ends lost 4 bases and 4 bases respectively, with 23 bases between them. CDR1 is SGDLS and CDR2 is YYNGEE in the germline V gene. The CDR3 is 18 amino acids. The CDR3 reads CASSYPRRPRRGTGELFF. DNA for the CDR3: TGTGCCAGCAGCTACCCTAGGAGGCCAAGGCGAGGCACCGGGGAGCTGTTTTTT.

In this sample, this clone turned up a few times. The chain joins TRBV28 to TRBJ2-7; D call uncertain. Trimming pared 2 bases from V and 6 bases from J, leaving 14 bases between. The CDR3 sequence is 14 residues long. Germline V CDR1 and CDR2: MDHEN, SYDVKM. In nucleotides, the CDR3 is TGTGCCAGCAGTTTAGGGCCAACCGTGGGCGAGCAGTACTTC. Its protein product is CASSLGPTVGEQYF. The full variable domain, completed using reference TRBV28 and TRBJ2-7, is DVKVTQSSRYLVKRTGEKVFLECVQDMDHENMFWYRQDPGLGLRLIYFSYDVKMKEKGDIPEGYSVSREKKERFSLILESASTNQTSMYLCASSLGPTVGEQYFGPGTRLTVT.

The chain uses TRBV19 and TRBJ2-7; 8 bases are a match to TRBD1. After removal of 9 bases from V and 7 bases from J, the junction contained 14 bases not matched to a gene. The CDR3 is made up of 14 amino acids. CDR1 is LNHDA, CDR2 SQIVND, per germline (reference sequence). The CDR3 region has the DNA TGTGCCAGCGCGGGCTGGACAGGGTTGGAGGAGCAGTACTTC. It yields the protein CASAGWTGLEEQYF.

This clone was seen a single time. The gene calls are TRBV2 and TRBJ2-3; no clear D. V was cut by 6 bases and J by 0 bases, with 13 bases left in between. The CDR3 spans 15 residues. Germline values: CDR1 SNHLY, CDR2 FYNNEI. The CDR3 DNA reads as TGTGCCAGCAGACGACTCCTTACCAGCACAGATACGCAGTATTTT. This encodes CASRRLLTSTDTQYF.

The gene calls are TRBV28 and TRBJ2-1, with TRBD2 as a possible D gene (5 bases). The germline CDR1 and CDR2 sequences are MDHEN and SYDVKM. The CDR3 contains 12 residues. Trimming left V 7 bases short and J 7 bases short, with 11 bases between. The CDR3 DNA reads as TGTGCCAGCAAGAGGGAGTTAAATGAGCAGTTCTTC. This translates into CASKRELNEQFF.

There are a few counts of this clone. The V call is TRBV5-1, the J call TRBJ2-1; 7 bases align to TRBD2. Germline CDR1 is SGHRS and CDR2 is YFSETQ. With V trimmed by 0 bases and J by 10 bases, 4 bases remained unmatched. The CDR3 loop spans 13 amino acids. CDR3: CASSLEAAGEQFF. CDR3 coding DNA: TGCGCCAGCAGCTTGGAAGCAGCGGGAGAGCAGTTCTTC.

The J gene is TRBJ2-1, the V gene TRBV13; no definite D call. The CDR3 runs to 16 residues. Germline V gives CDR1 PRHDT, CDR2 FYEKMQ (reference sequence). Between the trimmed V and J ends, which lost 5 bases and 0 bases, there was a span of 14 bases. The CDR3 region is CASSLSRASSYNEQFF. In DNA, the CDR3 is TGTGCCAGCAGCCTAAGTAGGGCCAGCTCCTACAATGAGCAGTTCTTC.

The chain uses TRBV27 and TRBJ2-1; tentative D call: TRBD1 (5 bases). V shed 5 bases and J shed 2 bases, with 16 bases lying between them. There are 16 residues in the CDR3. In germline, CDR1 is MNHEY, CDR2 SMNVEV (reference sequence). The CDR3 is CASSPSGFRAYNEQFF. Here the CDR3 DNA reads TGTGCCAGCAGTCCTTCAGGGTTCCGGGCCTACAATGAGCAGTTCTTC.

The J gene is TRBJ2-1, the V gene TRBV30; 10 nucleotides line up with TRBD1. The V gene's germline CDR1 is GTSNPN and CDR2 SVGIG (reference sequence). This CDR3 is built from 16 residues. The J segment lost 2 bases and the V segment lost 1 base, leaving 5 bases of the junction unmatched. CDR3 in DNA: TGTGCCTGGAGTGCTATGACAGGGGGCACCTACAATGAGCAGTTCTTC. This gives the protein CAWSAMTGGTYNEQFF.

V is TRBV27 and J is TRBJ1-2; TRBD1 is a possible D gene (5 bases). V was cut by 2 bases and J by 8 bases, with 12 bases left in between. The length of the CDR3 is 13 residues. Germline V gene sequence: CDR1 MNHEY, CDR2 SMNVEV (reference sequence). The CDR3 DNA follows: TGTGCCAGCAGTTTAGGAGGGGCCGCCGGCTACACCTTC. Its translation: CASSLGGAAGYTF.

As concerns this clone: In this CDR3 the conserved last residue, phenylalanine or tryptophan, is missing, so a read error is likely. J is TRBJ1-2 and V is TRBV18; the match to TRBD1 covers 8 bases. The CDR3 extends over 15 amino acids. Germline loops: CDR1 KGHSH, CDR2 LQKENI. The junction had 5 bases not matched to a gene; V was cut back by 1 base and J by 4 bases. CDR3 DNA: TGTGCCAGCTCACCACAGGACAGGGTGGGCTATGGCTACACCCTC. It specifies CASSPQDRVGYGYTL.

V is TRBV6-5 and J is TRBJ1-1; 9 nucleotides align to TRBD1. J gave up 1 base and V 8 bases, and 8 bases lay outside the gene matches. This CDR3 is 15 amino acids long. CDR1 is MNHEY and CDR2 is SVGAGI in the germline V gene. CDR3 sequence (DNA): TGTGCCAGCGCAGAACAGGGGGCTAGGAACACTGAAGCTTTCTTT. Encoded protein: CASAEQGARNTEAFF.

This clone was seen only a few times. The CDR3 reads CASSRVSGAGELFF. CDR3 DNA: TGTGCCAGCAGCCGGGTCAGCGGGGCCGGGGAGCTGTTTTTT. The rearrangement joins TRBV4-2 to TRBJ2-2, with 7 bases identical to TRBD2. The ends lost 4 bases at V and 6 bases at J; junction bases unmatched: 5. The CDR3 runs to 14 residues. Germline loops: CDR1 LGHNA, CDR2 YNFKEQ.

The chain joins TRBV27 to TRBJ2-7; no definite D call. This CDR3 is 16 amino acids long. V shed 0 bases and J shed 1 base, with 13 bases lying between them. Germline V gene lookup returns CDR1 MNHEY and CDR2 SMNVEV (reference sequence). The CDR3 loop reads CASSLSGLHTSYEQYF. The CDR3 coding sequence is TGTGCCAGCAGTTTATCGGGCTTACATACATCCTACGAGCAGTACTTC.

CDR3 amino acids: CASIANPNTGELFF. CDR3 in DNA: TGTGCCAGTATCGCCAACCCGAACACCGGGGAGCTGTTTTTT. The J gene is TRBJ2-2, the V gene TRBV19; no definite D call. The germline V and J ends were trimmed by 7 bases and 0 bases, with 9 bases remaining between them. The length of the CDR3 is 14 residues. The germline V gene encodes CDR1 LNHDA and CDR2 SQIVND (reference sequence).

There are many counts of this clone. The genes are TRBV10-3 and TRBJ1-1; perhaps TRBD1 as D (6 bases). The CDR3 totals 14 residues. The V end lost 5 bases, the J end lost 3 bases, and 13 bases lay between the germline ends. Germline lookup yields CDR1 ENHRY and CDR2 SYGVKD. In DNA form, the CDR3 reads TGTGCCATCAGTACGACAGGCCCCGACACTGAAGCTTTCTTT. Translating gives CAISTTGPDTEAFF.

The CDR3 here is CASMAGQGYEQYF. CDR3 coding DNA: TGTGCCAGCATGGCTGGGCAGGGATACGAGCAGTACTTC. The chain has TRBV27 and TRBJ2-7, with D perhaps TRBD1 (5 bases). This CDR3 comprises 13 residues. Germline CDR1 is MNHEY and CDR2 is SMNVEV (reference sequence). The V gene lost 7 bases and the J gene lost 4 bases, with 14 bases spanning the gap.

V usage is TRBV6-6 and J usage is TRBJ2-7, with a weak D call TRBD1 (6 bases). Germline assignment: CDR1 MNHNY and CDR2 SVGAGI (reference sequence). This CDR3 comprises 12 residues. V lost 5 bases and J 13 bases, leaving 18 bases between the germline ends. In nucleotides, the CDR3 is TGTGCCAGCAGTCAACAGGGTGATGGGTTATACTTC. Protein: CASSQQGDGLYF.

The V call is TRBV5-1, the J call TRBJ2-2; no definite D call. The CDR3 runs to 13 residues. Trimming shortened V by 2 bases and J by 4 bases, and 6 bases separated the two germline ends. Germline-derived CDR1 and CDR2 are SGHRS and YFSETQ. For the CDR3, the DNA is TGCGCCAGCAGCTTTGTAGGCACCGGGGAGCTGTTTTTT. Amino acid sequence: CASSFVGTGELFF.

On this clone itself: Other DNA sequences from this sample encode an identical CDR3 as well. The genes are TRBV9 and TRBJ2-7; 7 bases are shared with TRBD1. CDR3 length equals 14 residues. Per germline, CDR1 SGDLS and CDR2 YYNGEE. The junction had 2 bases not matched to a gene; V was cut back by 0 bases and J by 2 bases. The CDR3, as DNA: TGTGCCAGCAGCGTAGGTCAGGGGGCCTACGAGCAGTACTTC. Its translation is CASSVGQGAYEQYF.

This sequence joins TRBV19 and TRBJ2-2, with TRBD2 identical over 13 bases. The CDR3 length is 17 residues. Germline CDR1 and CDR2: LNHDA and SQIVND (reference sequence). J gave up 3 bases and V 5 bases, and 6 bases lay outside the gene matches. Here the CDR3 DNA reads TGTGCCAGTAGTTTCGGACTAGCGGGAGAGTACACCGGGGAGCTGTTTTTT. Translation: CASSFGLAGEYTGELFF.

The chain joins TRBV7-8 to TRBJ1-1; the match to TRBD1 covers 9 bases. There are 14 residues in the CDR3. J was trimmed by 5 bases and V by 2 bases; bases with no gene match: 3. Germline values: CDR1 SGHVS, CDR2 FQNEAQ. This CDR3 is CASSLRQGGTEAFF. The CDR3 DNA follows: TGTGCCAGCAGCTTACGACAGGGGGGAACTGAAGCTTTCTTT.